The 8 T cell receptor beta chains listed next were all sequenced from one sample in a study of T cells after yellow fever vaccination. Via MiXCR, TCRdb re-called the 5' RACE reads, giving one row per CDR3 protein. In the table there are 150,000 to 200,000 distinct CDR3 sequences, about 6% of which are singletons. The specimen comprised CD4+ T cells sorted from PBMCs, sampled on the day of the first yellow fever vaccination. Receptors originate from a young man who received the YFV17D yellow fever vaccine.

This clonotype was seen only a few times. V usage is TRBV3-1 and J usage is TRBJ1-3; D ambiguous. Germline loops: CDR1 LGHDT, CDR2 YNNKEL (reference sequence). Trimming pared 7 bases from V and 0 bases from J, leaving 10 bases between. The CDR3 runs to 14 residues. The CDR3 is CASTNQFSGNTIYF. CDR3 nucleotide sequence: TGTGCCAGCACGAACCAGTTCTCTGGAAACACCATATATTTT.

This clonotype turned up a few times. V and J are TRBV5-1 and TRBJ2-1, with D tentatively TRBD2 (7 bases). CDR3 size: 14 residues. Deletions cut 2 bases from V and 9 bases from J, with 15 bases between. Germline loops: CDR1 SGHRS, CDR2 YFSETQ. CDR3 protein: CASSFFQGGGEQFF. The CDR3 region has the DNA TGCGCCAGCAGCTTCTTCCAGGGAGGGGGTGAGCAGTTCTTC.

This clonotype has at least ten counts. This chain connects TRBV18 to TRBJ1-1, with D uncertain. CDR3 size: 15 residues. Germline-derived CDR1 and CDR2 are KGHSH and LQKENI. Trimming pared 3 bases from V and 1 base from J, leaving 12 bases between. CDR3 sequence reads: CASSPLRTGNTEAFF. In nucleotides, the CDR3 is TGTGCCAGCTCACCTCTACGGACGGGGAACACTGAAGCTTTCTTT.

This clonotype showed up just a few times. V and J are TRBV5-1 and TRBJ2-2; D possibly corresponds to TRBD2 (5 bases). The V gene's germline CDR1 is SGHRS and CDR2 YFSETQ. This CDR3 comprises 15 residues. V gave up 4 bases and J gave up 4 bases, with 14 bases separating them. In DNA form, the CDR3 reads TGCGCCAGCAGCCCCCGGGAATTGAGCACCGGGGAGCTGTTTTTT. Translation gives CASSPRELSTGELFF. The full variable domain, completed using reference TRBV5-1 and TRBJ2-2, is KAGVTQTPRYLIKTRGQQVTLSCSPISGHRSVSWYQQTPGQGLQFLFEYFSETQRNKGNFPGRFSGRQFSNSRSEMNVSTLELGDSALYLCASSPRELSTGELFFGEGSRLTVL.

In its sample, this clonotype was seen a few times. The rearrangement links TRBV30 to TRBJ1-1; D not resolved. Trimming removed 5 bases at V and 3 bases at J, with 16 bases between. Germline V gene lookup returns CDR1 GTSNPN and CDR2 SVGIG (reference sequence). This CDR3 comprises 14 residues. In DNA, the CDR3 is TGTGCCTGGGGGCTTAGGGTCTCATACACTGAAGCTTTCTTT. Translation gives CAWGLRVSYTEAFF.

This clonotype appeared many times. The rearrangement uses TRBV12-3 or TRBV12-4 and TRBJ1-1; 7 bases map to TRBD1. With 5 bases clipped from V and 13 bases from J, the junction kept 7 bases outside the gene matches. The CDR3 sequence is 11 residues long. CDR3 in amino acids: CASSPGTELFF. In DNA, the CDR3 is TGTGCCAGCAGTCCCGGGACAGAGCTTTTCTTT.

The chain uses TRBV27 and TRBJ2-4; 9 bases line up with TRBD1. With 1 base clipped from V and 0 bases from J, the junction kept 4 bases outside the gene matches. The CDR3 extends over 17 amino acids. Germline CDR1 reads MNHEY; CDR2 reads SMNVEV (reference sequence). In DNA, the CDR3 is TGTGCCAGCAGTTTATTATACAGGGGGCTAGCCAAAAACATTCAGTACTTC. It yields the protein CASSLLYRGLAKNIQYF.

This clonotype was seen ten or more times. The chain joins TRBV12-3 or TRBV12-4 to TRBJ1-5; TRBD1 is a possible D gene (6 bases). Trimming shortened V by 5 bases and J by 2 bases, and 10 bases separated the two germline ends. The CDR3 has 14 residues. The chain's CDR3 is CASSQQGGNQPQHF. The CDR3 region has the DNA TGTGCCAGCAGTCAACAGGGAGGCAATCAGCCCCAGCATTTT.